This T cell receptor (beta chain) was identified in a study of cytomegalovirus exposure and HLA in healthy donors. Germline assignment: CDR1 SNHLY and CDR2 FYNNEI. CDR3 length equals 16 residues. The ends lost 3 bases at V and 4 bases at J; junction bases unmatched: 7. On this clone itself: Antigen: not known.

The repertoire was sequenced with immunoSEQ multiplex PCR; TCRdb's copy has only in-frame clones and lacks some. The table shows approximately 270,000 clones, with 90% occurring only once. Study-level results: TCR beta chains numbering some 160 were designated cytomegalovirus-associated. According to a subsequent analysis, TCR clusters from the first cohort were inclined to appear together in the 110 or so validation repertoires. The CMV antigen specificity of three CMV-associated chains was confirmed through in vitro analysis.

The genes are TRBV2 and TRBJ2-2, with 8 bases aligning to TRBD1. Sequencing was carried out using PBMCs. The receptor comes from a woman aged 18-30 years in good health and CMV-seronegative. This CDR3 reads CASSDPVQGGTGELFF. CDR3 sequence (DNA): TGTGCCAGCAGTGACCCGGTACAGGGGGGCACCGGGGAGCTGTTTTTT.